One sample yielded the 26 T cell receptor beta chains listed below, sequenced in a study of monozygotic twins with inflammatory bowel disease. TCRdb derives one entry per CDR3 protein from the 5' RACE reads, leaving out DNA. Its listing shows about 420,000 distinct CDR3 sequences. Sequenced: blood. The receptors derive from a human donor with ulcerative colitis or Crohn's disease, or a healthy co-twin of an affected twin (not recorded which).

V is TRBV10-3 and J is TRBJ2-3; absent DNA, TCRdb's TRBD2 call cannot be checked. There are 14 residues in the CDR3. CDR1 and CDR2 (germline): ENHRY, SYGVKD. CDR3: CAISGLAGTDTQYF.

The J gene is TRBJ2-3, the V gene TRBV4-2. The germline V gene has CDR1 LGHNA and CDR2 YNFKEQ. This CDR3 spans 14 amino acids. The CDR3 here is CASSQKRVTDTQYF.

V usage is TRBV20-1 and J usage is TRBJ2-1; TCRdb returns TRBD2, unconfirmable since there is no DNA. Germline assignment: CDR1 DFQATT and CDR2 SNEGSKA (reference sequence). CDR3 length: 15 residues. CDR3 in amino acids: CSSPPGTSRYNEQFF.

CDR3 sequence: CSVPLKVAGGLREQFF. The chain employs TRBV29-1 and TRBJ2-1; the D gene TCRdb calls, TRBD2, cannot be checked with no DNA. The germline gives CDR1 SQVTM, CDR2 ANQGSEA. This CDR3 comprises 16 residues.

The chain combines TRBV7-9 with TRBJ2-2. Germline CDR1 and CDR2: SEHNR and FQNEAQ (reference sequence). This CDR3 is 11 amino acids long. The CDR3 sequence is CATPHTGELFF.

J is TRBJ1-2 and V is TRBV28; TCRdb picks TRBD1, but there is no DNA to check that call. This CDR3 contains 13 residues. The germline V gene has CDR1 MDHEN and CDR2 SYDVKM. The CDR3 reads CASSHDRDYGYTF.

This rearrangement joins TRBV5-4 to TRBJ1-2; TCRdb lists TRBD1, though no DNA is available to test this call. The germline CDR1 and CDR2 sequences are SGHNT and YYREEE (reference sequence). This CDR3 region has 15 residues. CDR3 residues: CASSPGQGGGYGYTF.

This chain uses TRBV5-1 with TRBJ2-3; TCRdb outputs TRBD1, but without DNA this stays unchecked. The length of the CDR3 is 14 residues. Germline V gives CDR1 SGHRS, CDR2 YFSETQ. CDR3 amino acids: CASSLAAGLNTQYF.

The CDR3 is CASRRTSGTGANVLTF. The J gene is TRBJ2-6, the V gene TRBV7-2; TCRdb lists TRBD2, though no DNA is available to test this call. Germline V gene lookup returns CDR1 SGHTA and CDR2 FQGNSA. This CDR3 is built from 16 residues.

The J gene is TRBJ2-1, the V gene TRBV5-1; the TCRdb call, TRBD1, lacks DNA for checking. This CDR3 region has 15 residues. The germline CDR1 and CDR2 sequences are SGHRS and YFSETQ. The CDR3 region is CASSSLDRGGDEQFF.

The chain recombines TRBV5-5 with TRBJ1-6; there is no DNA to check the TCRdb D call of TRBD1. Per germline, CDR1 SGHKS and CDR2 YYEKEE (reference sequence). The CDR3 spans 17 residues. The CDR3: CASSLALGQGPNSPLHF.

The V and J genes are TRBV24-1 and TRBJ2-3. Germline lookup yields CDR1 KGHDR and CDR2 SFDVKD. The CDR3 extends over 14 amino acids. The CDR3 here is CATSDSGFADTQYF.

The CDR3 loop reads CATSRDFGAGNTIYF. V and J are TRBV15 and TRBJ1-3. The CDR3 is 15 residues long. Germline V gene data show CDR1 as LNHNV and CDR2 as YYDKDF (reference sequence).

The chain recombines TRBV28 with TRBJ2-7; TCRdb indicates TRBD2, and absent DNA this call remains unverified. CDR3 size: 15 residues. CDR1 MDHEN and CDR2 SYDVKM come from the germline V gene. The CDR3 region is CASSSSGTRNYEQYF.

The chain employs TRBV14 and TRBJ2-5; TCRdb gives TRBD1 as the D gene, but with no DNA this cannot be confirmed. The germline gives CDR1 SGHDN, CDR2 FVKESK. The CDR3 loop spans 15 amino acids. The CDR3 loop reads CASSPVPGVGETQYF.

The chain recombines TRBV12-3 or TRBV12-4 with TRBJ2-3. The CDR3 has 15 amino acids. The CDR3 here is CASSLAGVGADTQYF.

The chain links TRBV11-2 to TRBJ2-2; TCRdb returns TRBD1, unconfirmable since there is no DNA. The germline V gene encodes CDR1 SGHAT and CDR2 FQNNGV. The CDR3 is made up of 17 amino acids. CDR3 region: CASSLSRGQGNTGELFF. The complete variable domain, with remaining parts taken from reference TRBV11-2 and TRBJ2-2, reads EAGVAQSPRYKIIEKRQSVAFWCNPISGHATLYWYQQILGQGPKLLIQFQNNGVVDDSQLPKDRFSAERLKGVDSTLKIQPAKLEDSAVYLCASSLSRGQGNTGELFFGEGSRLTVL.

This chain joins TRBV5-1 and TRBJ2-7; the D gene TCRdb calls, TRBD2, cannot be checked with no DNA. Germline V gene lookup returns CDR1 SGHRS and CDR2 YFSETQ. The CDR3 is made up of 15 amino acids. The CDR3 sequence: CASSMGLVSTLEQYF.

The V gene is TRBV11-2, the J gene TRBJ2-1. Germline CDR1 and CDR2: SGHAT and FQNNGV. This CDR3 contains 11 residues. CDR3 region: CASSSRFEQFF. Using reference TRBV11-2 and TRBJ2-1 for the parts outside the CDR3, the full variable domain is EAGVAQSPRYKIIEKRQSVAFWCNPISGHATLYWYQQILGQGPKLLIQFQNNGVVDDSQLPKDRFSAERLKGVDSTLKIQPAKLEDSAVYLCASSSRFEQFFGPGTRLTVL.

V gene TRBV6-2 or TRBV6-3 combines with J gene TRBJ2-7; lacking DNA, the TRBD2 call made by TCRdb goes unchecked. Germline V gives CDR1 MNHEY, CDR2 SVGEGT. The CDR3 runs to 15 residues. The CDR3 loop is CASRPPGLAHYEQYF.

This rearrangement joins TRBV5-5 to TRBJ2-7. This CDR3 is built from 15 residues. Germline-derived CDR1 and CDR2 are SGHKS and YYEKEE (reference sequence). The CDR3 spells CASSLEVSFSYEQYF.

This chain links TRBV3-1 with TRBJ2-1; the TRBD2 assignment by TCRdb is unverifiable without DNA. This CDR3 region has 14 residues. Germline CDR1 LGHDT, CDR2 YNNKEL (reference sequence). CDR3 in amino acids: CASSASGGIWEQFF.

The chain couples TRBV6-1 to TRBJ2-1; checking the TCRdb D call of TRBD1 is not possible without DNA. CDR1 and CDR2 (germline): MNHNS, SASEGT. The length of the CDR3 is 16 residues. The CDR3 here is CASSLEGRGPYNEQFF.

The CDR3 sequence: CASSWGNSNSGANVLTF. J is TRBJ2-6 and V is TRBV10-2. Germline assignment: CDR1 WSHSY and CDR2 SAAADI. CDR3 length: 17 amino acids.

This rearrangement joins TRBV20-1 to TRBJ2-3. The CDR3 covers 14 residues. Germline CDR1 is DFQATT and CDR2 is SNEGSKA (reference sequence). The CDR3: CSAREYWITDTQYF.

The rearrangement joins TRBV20-1 to TRBJ2-1; TCRdb's D gene call, TRBD2, goes unchecked for lack of DNA. The CDR3 extends over 16 amino acids. Germline values: CDR1 DFQATT, CDR2 SNEGSKA (reference sequence). CDR3 sequence: CSAFRRLAVNYNEQFF.